A single sample gave rise to the 15 T cell receptor beta chains below, sequenced in a study of T cell repertoires in cytomegalovirus infection (dated 2019 in TCRdb). The instrument was an Illumina HiSeq 1500. The public reads were run again by TCRdb, first through fastp at Q25 and then through MiXCR, and only productive beta chains were kept. Entries are consolidated by CDR3 protein sequence, retaining the most common genes and DNA. Across this sample there are approximately 56,000 distinct CDR3 sequences, with 15% to 20% seen only once. The top ten clones comprise roughly 78% of the sample. The treatment or condition label on this specimen signifies: in vitro stimulation with specific CMV peptide epitopes to enrich CMV-specific T cells. No antigens are known for them. Sequenced material: CD8+ T cells from cultured PBMCs, taken from culture after CMV antigen stimulation. These receptors were taken from a human donor in good health (CMV status not recorded). Some clones in this sample may be carry-over from other donors' samples.

This clonotype was counted only a few times. The V call is TRBV6-1, the J call TRBJ2-3; maybe TRBD2 (6 bases). V was cut by 8 bases and J by 6 bases, with 15 bases left in between. The CDR3 covers 13 residues. The V gene's germline CDR1 is MNHNS and CDR2 SASEGT. This CDR3 is CASGGFPRDTQYF. For the CDR3, the DNA is TGTGCCAGCGGGGGGTTCCCGCGGGATACGCAGTATTTT.

This rearrangement joins TRBV12-3 or TRBV12-4 to TRBJ1-1; a weak D match, TRBD1 (5 bases). V was trimmed by 7 bases and J by 2 bases, leaving 14 bases between them. This CDR3 comprises 14 residues. The CDR3 protein is CASILGGGNTEAFF. In nucleotides, the CDR3 is TGTGCCAGCATCCTGGGTGGGGGAAACACTGAAGCTTTCTTT.

This chain joins TRBV4-1 and TRBJ1-5, with D perhaps matching TRBD1 (6 bases). V lost 0 bases, J lost 3 bases, and 12 bases lay in between. In germline, CDR1 is MGHRA, CDR2 YSYEKL. This CDR3 has 16 residues. The CDR3 DNA reads TGCGCCAGCAGCCAAGAGGACAGAACGCTCAATCAGCCCCAGCATTTT. It yields the protein CASSQEDRTLNQPQHF.

The chain joins TRBV7-9 to TRBJ1-2; D gene ambiguous. The ends were cut back, 1 base at V and 3 bases at J, with 9 bases in the middle. Germline V gives CDR1 SEHNR, CDR2 FQNEAQ (reference sequence). This CDR3 is 14 amino acids long. This CDR3 is CASSLGSAHYGYTF. The DNA for the CDR3 is TGTGCCAGCAGCTTAGGGTCAGCCCACTATGGCTACACCTTC.

This clonotype was observed a handful of times. V gene TRBV4-1 combines with J gene TRBJ2-7, with a weak D call TRBD1 (5 bases). The CDR3 is 13 amino acids. The V and J ends lost 6 bases and 0 bases respectively, with 9 bases between them. The germline CDR1 and CDR2 sequences are MGHRA and YSYEKL. CDR3 in amino acids: CASSPGYSYEQYF. In DNA, the CDR3 is TGCGCCAGCAGTCCAGGGTACTCCTACGAGCAGTACTTC.

This clonotype was seen a few times. V and J are TRBV6-2 or TRBV6-3 and TRBJ2-5; tentatively, D is TRBD2 (5 bases). CDR3 size: 12 residues. V was pared by 8 bases and J by 4 bases, with 11 bases between. CDR1 and CDR2 (germline): MNHEY, SVGEGT. The CDR3 DNA reads as TGTGCCAGCGAGGGTAATCGAGAGACCCAGTACTTC. It is translated as CASEGNRETQYF.

CDR3 sequence: CASSLGTGLLAKNIQYF. The CDR3, as DNA: TGTGCCAGCAGCTTGGGGACAGGGCTTCTAGCCAAAAACATTCAGTACTTC. The chain joins TRBV7-6 to TRBJ2-4, with 9 bases that match TRBD1. V lost 3 bases, J lost 0 bases, and 6 bases stayed unmatched. Germline lookup yields CDR1 SGHVS and CDR2 FNYEAQ. This CDR3 region has 17 residues. Complete variable domain (other parts from reference TRBV7-6 and TRBJ2-4): GAGVSQSPRYKVTKRGQDVALRCDPISGHVSLYWYRQALGQGPEFLTYFNYEAQQDKSGLPNDRFSAERPEGSISTLTIQRTEQRDSAMYRCASSLGTGLLAKNIQYFGAGTRLSVL.

This clonotype turned up a few times. This sequence joins TRBV7-6 and TRBJ2-7; D call uncertain. The V gene lost 5 bases and the J gene lost 3 bases, with 2 bases spanning the gap. Germline lookup yields CDR1 SGHVS and CDR2 FNYEAQ. This CDR3 spans 10 amino acids. The CDR3 here is CASSDYEQYF. CDR3 nucleotides: TGTGCCAGCAGCGACTACGAGCAGTACTTC. Full variable domain (outside the CDR3, taken from reference TRBV7-6 and TRBJ2-7): GAGVSQSPRYKVTKRGQDVALRCDPISGHVSLYWYRQALGQGPEFLTYFNYEAQQDKSGLPNDRFSAERPEGSISTLTIQRTEQRDSAMYRCASSDYEQYFGPGTRLTVT.

This clonotype occurred a few times. No conserved phenylalanine or tryptophan is present at the end of the CDR3, so a read error is the likely explanation. J is TRBJ2-7 and V is TRBV7-6; TRBD1 is a possible D gene (6 bases). Per germline, CDR1 SGHVS and CDR2 FNYEAQ. This CDR3 comprises 16 residues. The V end was cut by 5 bases, the J end by 2 bases, with 19 bases between. CDR3 sequence: CASSGESGDPPYEQYI. For the CDR3, the DNA is TGTGCCAGCAGCGGAGAATCAGGGGATCCCCCCTACGAGCAGTACATC.

The chain combines TRBV11-2 with TRBJ1-2, with D unclear. The CDR3 has 13 residues. Trimming shortened V by 0 bases and J by 8 bases, and 10 bases separated the two germline ends. Germline values: CDR1 SGHAT, CDR2 FQNNGV. The CDR3 DNA sequence: TGTGCCAGCAGCTTAGACCTTCTTTGGGGCTACACCTTC. This encodes CASSLDLLWGYTF.

This clonotype was seen a few times. The chain couples TRBV7-8 to TRBJ2-3; D remains ambiguous. Per germline, CDR1 SGHVS and CDR2 FQNEAQ. This CDR3 is built from 14 residues. With 3 bases removed from V and 1 base from J, the gap between germline ends came to 8 bases. CDR3: CASSFFSGTDTQYF. The CDR3 DNA reads TGTGCCAGCAGCTTCTTTTCCGGCACAGATACGCAGTATTTT.

The chain recombines TRBV4-1 with TRBJ2-7, with D uncertain. Germline CDR1 MGHRA, CDR2 YSYEKL. The V end was cut by 3 bases, the J end by 3 bases, with 9 bases between. This CDR3 has 13 residues. DNA for the CDR3: TGCGCCAGCAGCCACCGCACGGGCTACGAGCAGTACTTC. This sequence encodes CASSHRTGYEQYF.

This clonotype occurred a few times. V is TRBV12-3 or TRBV12-4 and J is TRBJ2-2; 8 nucleotides line up with TRBD1. This CDR3 comprises 17 residues. After removal of 5 bases from V and 7 bases from J, the junction contained 15 bases not matched to a gene. CDR3: CASSAPFQGAKVGELFF. DNA for the CDR3: TGTGCCAGCAGTGCCCCATTCCAGGGGGCTAAGGTCGGGGAGCTGTTTTTT.

This clonotype turned up a few times. The chain recombines TRBV4-2 with TRBJ1-1; TRBD1 is a possible D gene (6 bases). The V end was cut by 0 bases, the J end by 4 bases, with 9 bases between. The CDR3 sequence is 14 residues long. Germline CDR1 is LGHNA and CDR2 is YNFKEQ. The chain's CDR3 is CASSQEAGATEAFF. The CDR3 DNA reads as TGTGCCAGCAGCCAAGAAGCAGGGGCCACTGAAGCTTTCTTT.

This clonotype came up a few times. The V call is TRBV10-3, the J call TRBJ1-5; D not certain. The germline V gene encodes CDR1 ENHRY and CDR2 SYGVKD. The CDR3 is 10 amino acids. Trimming left V 10 bases short and J 4 bases short, with 5 bases between. The CDR3 DNA sequence: TGTGCCAAAATGAATCAGCCCCAGCATTTT. This translates into CAKMNQPQHF.